The source of this T cell receptor beta chain is a study of cytomegalovirus exposure and HLA in healthy donors. Study-level points and caveats: Most subjects' HLA-A and HLA-B alleles were reportedly predicted from TCR beta sequences. CMV serostatus alone was available as immune exposure information.

Both 60 Vbeta primers and 13 Jbeta primers went into the PCR. Assay: immunoSEQ multiplex PCR; the TCRdb copy retains only in-frame clones and omits some. The data contain around 99,000 clones, approximately 70% of them singletons. Germline CDR1 and CDR2: SGHDN and FVKESK. The V gene end was trimmed by 4 bases and the J gene end by 8 bases; junction bases not matched to a gene: 1. The CDR3 loop spans 13 amino acids. Worth noting for this clone: Its antigen is undetermined.

The rearrangement links TRBV14 to TRBJ1-6; TRBD1 matches 8 bases. The source of this sequence is a woman between 65 and 79 years old in good health and CMV-seropositive. Source material: PBMCs. Here the CDR3 reads CASSLTGDSPLHF. For the CDR3, the DNA is TGTGCCAGCAGCCTGACAGGGGATTCACCCCTCCACTTT. Together with reference TRBV14 and TRBJ1-6, the CDR3 gives the full variable domain: EAGVTQFPSHSVIEKGQTVTLRCDPISGHDNLYWYRRVMGKEIKFLLHFVKESKQDESGMPNNRFLAERTGGTYSTLKVQPAELEDSGVYFCASSLTGDSPLHFGNGTRLTVT.